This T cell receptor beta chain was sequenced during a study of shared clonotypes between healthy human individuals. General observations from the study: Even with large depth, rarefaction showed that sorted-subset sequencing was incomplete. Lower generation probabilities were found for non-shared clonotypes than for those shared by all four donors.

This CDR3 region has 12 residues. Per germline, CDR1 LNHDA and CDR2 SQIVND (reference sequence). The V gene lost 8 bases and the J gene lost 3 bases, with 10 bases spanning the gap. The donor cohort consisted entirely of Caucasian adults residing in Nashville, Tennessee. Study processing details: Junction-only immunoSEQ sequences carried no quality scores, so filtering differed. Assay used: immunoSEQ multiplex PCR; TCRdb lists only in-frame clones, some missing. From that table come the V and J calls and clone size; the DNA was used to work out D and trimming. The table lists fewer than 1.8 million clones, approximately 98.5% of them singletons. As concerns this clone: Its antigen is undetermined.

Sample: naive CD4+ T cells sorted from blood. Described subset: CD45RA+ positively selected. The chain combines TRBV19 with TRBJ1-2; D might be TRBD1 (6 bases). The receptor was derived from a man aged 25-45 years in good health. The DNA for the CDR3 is TGTGCCAGTTCGGCAGGGGACTATGGCTACACCTTC. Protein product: CASSAGDYGYTF. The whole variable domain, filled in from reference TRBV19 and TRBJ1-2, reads DGGITQSPKYLFRKEGQNVTLSCEQNLNHDAMYWYRQDPGQGLRLIYYSQIVNDFQKGDIAEGYSVSREKKESFPLTVTSAQKNPTAFYLCASSAGDYGYTFGSGTRLTVV.